Following are 26 T cell receptor beta chains from one sample sequenced in a study of T cell changes during pregnancy in multiple sclerosis. Here immunoSEQ multiplex PCR was the method, and the copy in TCRdb shows in-frame clones only, minus some. The sample includes approximately 130,000 clones, 93% of them seen just once. Sequences were derived from peripheral blood, sampled before pregnancy. The source is a female donor with multiple sclerosis, enrolled in a pregnancy study.

The chain employs TRBV7-6 and TRBJ2-7, with TRBD1 identical over 7 bases. V was pared by 1 base and J by 0 bases, with 0 bases of the junction left unmatched. The CDR3 runs to 14 residues. The germline V gene has CDR1 SGHVS and CDR2 FNYEAQ. The CDR3 loop reads CASSLGDSSYEQYF. The CDR3 DNA is TGTGCCAGCAGCTTAGGGGACAGCTCCTACGAGCAGTACTTC.

Only a few counts were recorded for this clone. The rearrangement links TRBV6-6 to TRBJ1-5; possibly TRBD1 for D (5 bases). CDR3 size: 14 residues. Trimming left V 5 bases short and J 4 bases short, with 12 bases between. Looked up from germline, CDR1 is MNHNY and CDR2 is SVGAGI (reference sequence). The CDR3 coding sequence is TGTGCCAGCAGTCAAGGGGAGGGGAATCAGCCCCAGCATTTT. Translation: CASSQGEGNQPQHF.

Points on this clone: One junction end disagrees with the germline gene, perhaps due to a read error. This chain links TRBV23-1 with TRBJ2-7; 8 bases align to TRBD1. TRBV23-1 is flagged as an ORF with uncertain function. This CDR3 spans 13 amino acids. CDR3 sequence: CASSQSEGQGRHF. For the CDR3, the DNA is TGCGCCAGCAGTCAATCGGAAGGACAGGGTCGGCACTTC.

J is TRBJ1-6 and V is TRBV9; 7 bases fit TRBD1. V lost 3 bases, J lost 8 bases, and 11 bases stayed unmatched. The CDR3 contains 16 residues. Germline V CDR1 and CDR2: SGDLS, YYNGEE. The CDR3 spells CASSAGAGTEDSPLHF. The CDR3 nucleotides are TGTGCCAGCAGCGCCGGGGCGGGGACAGAGGATTCACCCCTCCACTTT.

The chain recombines TRBV6-1 with TRBJ2-1; 7 bases are a match to TRBD2. Germline V gene lookup returns CDR1 MNHNS and CDR2 SASEGT. CDR3 size: 17 residues. Germline trimming cut 2 bases from V and 1 base from J; bases unmatched to any gene: 8. CDR3 in amino acids: CASSELSGIGSYNEQFF. The CDR3 nucleotides read TGTGCCAGCAGTGAACTAAGCGGGATAGGTTCCTACAATGAGCAGTTCTTC.

The chain uses TRBV27 and TRBJ2-7; 8 bases align to TRBD1. The CDR3 loop spans 15 amino acids. Germline V lookup: CDR1 MNHEY, CDR2 SMNVEV (reference sequence). Trimming took 5 bases from V and 2 from J; bases not matched to a gene: 8. This CDR3 reads CASSQGGQDAYEQYF. In nucleotides, the CDR3 is TGTGCCAGCAGTCAGGGGGGACAGGATGCCTACGAGCAGTACTTC.

The chain combines TRBV28 with TRBJ2-2, with 7 bases that match TRBD1. Losses at the gene ends were 4 bases for V and 1 base for J; bases not matched to a gene: 6. Germline CDR1 and CDR2: MDHEN and SYDVKM. CDR3 length: 16 residues. The CDR3 DNA is TGTGCCAGCAGTTCTAGGGGACAGAAGAACACCGGGGAGCTGTTTTTT. Its protein product is CASSSRGQKNTGELFF. Variable domain in full (rest from reference TRBV28 and TRBJ2-2): DVKVTQSSRYLVKRTGEKVFLECVQDMDHENMFWYRQDPGLGLRLIYFSYDVKMKEKGDIPEGYSVSREKKERFSLILESASTNQTSMYLCASSSRGQKNTGELFFGEGSRLTVL.

V and J are TRBV18 and TRBJ2-1, with 10 bases identical to TRBD2. Per the germline V gene, CDR1 is KGHSH and CDR2 is LQKENI. The CDR3 totals 18 residues. With V trimmed by 3 bases and J by 7 bases, 15 bases remained unmatched. The CDR3 loop is CASSPLGVGAGGPNEQFF. CDR3 bases: TGTGCCAGCTCACCCCTAGGTGTAGGAGCGGGGGGGCCGAATGAGCAGTTCTTC.

CDR3 amino acids: CASSLGQGKWDEQYF. CDR3 bases: TGCGCCAGCAGCTTGGGACAGGGGAAGTGGGACGAGCAGTACTTC. The rearrangement joins TRBV5-1 to TRBJ2-7, with 8 bases matching TRBD1. The CDR3 contains 15 residues. CDR1 is SGHRS, CDR2 YFSETQ, per germline. With V trimmed by 0 bases and J by 5 bases, 7 bases remained unmatched.

The chain is built from TRBV6-5 and TRBJ1-2; D remains unclear. The germline gives CDR1 MNHEY, CDR2 SVGAGI. Trimming removed 6 bases at V and 5 bases at J, with 19 bases between. The CDR3 is made up of 15 amino acids. CDR3 coding DNA: TGTGCCAGCAGCCCCAACGGGGTTCCGGGGTATGGCTACACCTTC. This codes for CASSPNGVPGYGYTF.

The chain uses TRBV10-3 and TRBJ1-2; D is perhaps TRBD1 (6 bases). This CDR3 contains 15 residues. From germline, CDR1 is ENHRY and CDR2 SYGVKD. Between the trimmed V and J ends, which lost 3 bases and 8 bases, there was a span of 19 bases. The CDR3: CAISDLQGPRGGYTF. The CDR3 DNA sequence: TGTGCCATCAGTGACCTACAGGGTCCCCGGGGCGGCTACACCTTC.

The chain employs TRBV6-5 and TRBJ1-2; D is undetermined. The CDR3 covers 13 residues. With 5 bases removed from V and 7 bases from J, the gap between germline ends came to 14 bases. CDR1 MNHEY and CDR2 SVGAGI come from the germline V gene. The CDR3, as DNA: TGTGCCAGCAGTGAATCCGGAGTTCCTGGCTACACCTTC. Residues: CASSESGVPGYTF.

The rearrangement joins TRBV15 to TRBJ2-7, with D perhaps TRBD1 (5 bases). The length of the CDR3 is 17 residues. Germline CDR1 and CDR2: LNHNV and YYDKDF (reference sequence). Trimming removed 0 bases from V and 5 bases from J, with 20 bases in between. The chain's CDR3 is CATSRDHMVGPEDEQYF. The CDR3 nucleotides are TGTGCCACCAGCAGAGATCATATGGTGGGGCCCGAGGACGAGCAGTACTTC.

The V call is TRBV15, the J call TRBJ2-5; maybe TRBD2 (5 bases). V was trimmed by 0 bases and J by 5 bases, leaving 7 bases between them. The CDR3 sequence is 13 residues long. Germline V lookup: CDR1 LNHNV, CDR2 YYDKDF (reference sequence). Written as DNA, the CDR3 is TGTGCCACCAGCAGAGATCGGGGTGAGACCCAGTACTTC. It translates to CATSRDRGETQYF.

The chain joins TRBV7-6 to TRBJ2-3; TRBD2 matches at 7 bases. The junction had 12 bases not matched to a gene; V was cut back by 5 bases and J by 7 bases. This CDR3 contains 15 residues. Germline loops: CDR1 SGHVS, CDR2 FNYEAQ. CDR3 sequence reads: CASSAEERDPYTQYF. The CDR3 DNA follows: TGTGCCAGCAGCGCAGAAGAGCGGGACCCTTATACGCAGTATTTT.

The chain couples TRBV18 to TRBJ1-1; TRBD1 agrees at 8 bases. The CDR3 is 13 residues long. V was pared by 2 bases and J by 4 bases, with 0 bases of the junction left unmatched. Germline CDR1 reads KGHSH; CDR2 reads LQKENI. This CDR3 is CASSPTGGTEAFF. The CDR3 coding sequence is TGTGCCAGCTCACCAACAGGGGGCACTGAAGCTTTCTTT.

V and J are TRBV7-9 and TRBJ1-1, with a weak D call TRBD1 (5 bases). Germline lookup yields CDR1 SEHNR and CDR2 FQNEAQ (reference sequence). V dropped 5 bases and J dropped 5 bases, with 15 bases sitting between them. There are 14 residues in the CDR3. The CDR3 DNA reads TGTGCCAGCAGCCCTGTCCCAGGGTGGACTGAAGCTTTCTTT. This translates into CASSPVPGWTEAFF.

The chain is built from TRBV5-4 and TRBJ2-3; tentative D call: TRBD1 (6 bases). This CDR3 has 14 residues. Trimming shortened V by 2 bases and J by 2 bases, and 9 bases separated the two germline ends. In germline, CDR1 is SGHNT, CDR2 YYREEE (reference sequence). CDR3 in amino acids: CASSFGQTTDTQYF. CDR3 in DNA: TGTGCCAGCAGCTTCGGACAGACCACAGATACGCAGTATTTT.

The rearrangement links TRBV5-1 to TRBJ1-1, with 10 bases matching TRBD1. Germline CDR1 reads SGHRS; CDR2 reads YFSETQ. CDR3 length equals 15 residues. Trimming took 1 base from V and 8 from J; bases not matched to a gene: 8. CDR3 nucleotides: TGCGCCAGCAGCTTGTTTTCGGGACAGGGGCGAGAAGCTTTCTTT. This encodes CASSLFSGQGREAFF.

The rearrangement links TRBV28 to TRBJ1-1; D gene uncertain. The germline V gene encodes CDR1 MDHEN and CDR2 SYDVKM. The CDR3 is made up of 15 amino acids. V lost 6 bases and J lost 4, with 18 bases in between. The CDR3 here is CASSSHKDGSTEAFF. The CDR3 DNA reads as TGTGCCAGCAGCTCTCATAAGGACGGGAGCACTGAAGCTTTCTTT.

The chain carries TRBV6-1 and TRBJ1-5; 8 bases line up with TRBD1. The CDR3 has 14 residues. The germline V gene encodes CDR1 MNHNS and CDR2 SASEGT. The V segment lost 6 bases and the J segment 7 bases; nucleotides outside the gene matches: 8. CDR3 DNA: TGTGCCAGCAGCTATGGACAGGGCGAACAGCCCCAGCATTTT. Encoded protein: CASSYGQGEQPQHF.

The chain carries TRBV5-1 and TRBJ2-3; 10 nucleotides align to TRBD1. The trim removed 0 bases at V and 3 bases at J, leaving 7 bases unmatched. Germline lookup yields CDR1 SGHRS and CDR2 YFSETQ. The CDR3 runs to 17 residues. CDR3 sequence (DNA): TGCGCCAGCAGCTTGGTAAAGCCGGGACAGGGGACAGATACGCAGTATTTT. Protein sequence: CASSLVKPGQGTDTQYF.

The rearrangement joins TRBV11-1 to TRBJ2-1; 9 nucleotides match TRBD1. Germline V lookup: CDR1 SGHAT, CDR2 FQDESV (reference sequence). The CDR3 covers 15 residues. V trimming: 3 bases; J trimming: 6 bases; junction bases outside the gene matches: 6. The CDR3 spells CASSLGQGGSNEQFF. CDR3 in DNA: TGTGCCAGCAGCTTGGGACAGGGCGGGTCCAATGAGCAGTTCTTC.

The chain employs TRBV2 and TRBJ2-3; 7 positions match TRBD2. Germline V gene sequence: CDR1 SNHLY, CDR2 FYNNEI. This CDR3 spans 14 amino acids. The ends lost 10 bases at V and 5 bases at J; junction bases unmatched: 12. In nucleotides, the CDR3 is TGTGCCACCCCGGGAACTAGCGCAGGAGATACGCAGTATTTT. Encoded protein: CATPGTSAGDTQYF.

This clone appeared a few times. This rearrangement joins TRBV30 to TRBJ2-5; tentative D call: TRBD1 (6 bases). The ends were cut back, 2 bases at V and 1 base at J, with 14 bases in the middle. Germline V lookup: CDR1 GTSNPN, CDR2 SVGIG (reference sequence). The length of the CDR3 is 15 residues. CDR3 nucleotide sequence: TGTGCCTGGAGTAGAGCCCGGACAGTCCAAGAGACCCAGTACTTC. It is translated as CAWSRARTVQETQYF.

The chain is built from TRBV11-2 and TRBJ1-4; D remains ambiguous. CDR3 size: 15 residues. Germline assignment: CDR1 SGHAT and CDR2 FQNNGV. V was clipped by 3 bases and J by 3 bases, with 11 bases between them. CDR3 protein: CASSFSAGSNEKLFF. In nucleotides, the CDR3 is TGTGCCAGCAGCTTTAGCGCGGGCTCTAATGAAAAACTGTTTTTT.